These T cell receptor beta chains were read from a single sample in a study of shared clonotypes between healthy human individuals. Assay: immunoSEQ multiplex PCR; the TCRdb copy retains only in-frame clones and omits some. The table shows around 500,000 clones, with over 60% occurring only once. The material sequenced was PBMCs. The receptors come from a woman aged 40 to 50 in good health. Some clones in this sample may be carry-over from other donors' samples. Both conserved end residues are part of each CDR3. A D gene is named only where the DNA matches it firmly. Not all rows give a size; the values are once, few, many and, for expanded clones, a class.

clone size: NA; J gene: TRBJ2-7; D gene: TRBD2; V gene: TRBV5-1; CDR3 protein: CASSPLAGGIYEQYF; CDR3 DNA: TGCGCCAGCAGCCCATTAGCGGGAGGAATCTACGAGCAGTACTTC
clone size: many; J gene: TRBJ1-1; D gene: TRBD1; V gene: TRBV5-1; CDR3 protein: CASSLATGPHTEAFF; CDR3 DNA: TGCGCCAGCAGCTTGGCGACAGGGCCCCACACTGAAGCTTTCTTT
clone size: NA; J gene: TRBJ2-1; D gene: NA; V gene: TRBV25-1; CDR3 protein: CASRRTSSNEQFF; CDR3 DNA: TGTGCCAGCAGGAGGACCTCGAGCAATGAGCAGTTCTTC
clone size: NA; J gene: TRBJ2-1; D gene: NA; V gene: TRBV9; CDR3 protein: CASSVGGTEYNEQFF; CDR3 DNA: TGTGCCAGCAGCGTAGGCGGGACCGAATACAATGAGCAGTTCTTC
clone size: NA; J gene: TRBJ1-3; D gene: NA; V gene: TRBV19; CDR3 protein: CASSPQISGNTIYF; CDR3 DNA: TGTGCCAGTAGTCCCCAGATCTCTGGAAACACCATATATTTT
clone size: NA; J gene: TRBJ2-7; D gene: NA; V gene: TRBV11-2; CDR3 protein: CASSLVDKAYEQYF; CDR3 DNA: TGTGCCAGCAGCTTAGTTGACAAGGCCTACGAGCAGTACTTC
clone size: NA; J gene: TRBJ2-1; D gene: TRBD1; V gene: TRBV29-1; CDR3 protein: CSADRGLNNEQFF; CDR3 DNA: TGCAGCGCCGACAGGGGGCTAAACAATGAGCAGTTCTTC
clone size: NA; J gene: TRBJ2-1; D gene: NA; V gene: TRBV29-1; CDR3 protein: CSVVDYNEQFF; CDR3 DNA: TGCAGCGTTGTAGATTACAATGAGCAGTTCTTC
clone size: NA; J gene: TRBJ1-4; D gene: NA; V gene: TRBV4-3; CDR3 protein: CASSLTGSPGNEKLFF; CDR3 DNA: TGCGCCAGCAGCTTAACAGGGAGCCCGGGGAATGAAAAACTGTTTTTT
clone size: NA; J gene: TRBJ2-1; D gene: TRBD2; V gene: TRBV5-6; CDR3 protein: CASSLGLAGGVEQFF; CDR3 DNA: TGTGCCAGCAGCTTAGGACTAGCGGGAGGGGTTGAGCAGTTCTTC
clone size: NA; J gene: TRBJ1-5; D gene: NA; V gene: TRBV4-1; CDR3 protein: CASSQDYPYNQPQHF; CDR3 DNA: TGCGCCAGCAGCCAAGATTACCCTTACAATCAGCCCCAGCATTTT
clone size: NA; J gene: TRBJ2-7; D gene: NA; V gene: TRBV7-2; CDR3 protein: CASSSPRGRTYEQYF; CDR3 DNA: TGTGCCAGCAGCTCTCCCAGGGGTCGAACCTACGAGCAGTACTTC
clone size: NA; J gene: TRBJ1-4; D gene: TRBD1; V gene: TRBV2; CDR3 protein: CASRPGQGTTNEKLFF; CDR3 DNA: TGTGCCAGCAGGCCGGGACAGGGGACAACTAATGAAAAACTGTTTTTT
clone size: many; J gene: TRBJ1-1; D gene: NA; V gene: TRBV28; CDR3 protein: CASSTTRNTEAFF; CDR3 DNA: TGTGCCAGCAGCACCACACGGAACACTGAAGCTTTCTTT
clone size: NA; J gene: TRBJ2-3; D gene: NA; V gene: TRBV7-8; CDR3 protein: CASSLQVGTDTQYF; CDR3 DNA: TGTGCCAGCAGCCTTCAGGTGGGCACAGATACGCAGTATTTT
clone size: few; J gene: TRBJ2-3; D gene: TRBD1; V gene: TRBV4-3; CDR3 protein: CASSQSHRGRTDTQYF; CDR3 DNA: TGCGCCAGCAGCCAATCGCACAGGGGGCGAACAGATACGCAGTATTTT
clone size: few; J gene: TRBJ2-7; D gene: TRBD2; V gene: TRBV10-3; CDR3 protein: CAISEIRGGGYEQYF; CDR3 DNA: TGTGCCATCAGTGAGATTAGGGGCGGGGGCTACGAGCAGTACTTC
clone size: NA; J gene: TRBJ2-1; D gene: NA; V gene: TRBV6-1; CDR3 protein: CASSGSSYNEQFF; CDR3 DNA: TGTGCCAGCAGCGGGAGCTCCTACAATGAGCAGTTCTTC
clone size: NA; J gene: TRBJ1-3; D gene: NA; V gene: TRBV2; CDR3 protein: CATSPQASGNTIYF; CDR3 DNA: TGTGCCACTAGCCCACAGGCCTCTGGAAACACCATATATTTT
clone size: NA; J gene: TRBJ1-2; D gene: NA; V gene: TRBV6-5; CDR3 protein: CASSYSPRRGNYGYTF; CDR3 DNA: TGTGCCAGCAGTTACTCGCCACGAAGGGGGAACTATGGCTACACCTTC
clone size: NA; J gene: TRBJ1-1; D gene: NA; V gene: TRBV11-2; CDR3 protein: CASSTGQQNTEAFF; CDR3 DNA: TGTGCCAGCAGCACTGGACAGCAGAACACTGAAGCTTTCTTT
clone size: NA; J gene: TRBJ2-3; D gene: NA; V gene: TRBV18; CDR3 protein: CASSASGDLTDTQYF; CDR3 DNA: TGTGCCAGCTCCGCCTCCGGAGACCTCACAGATACGCAGTATTTT
clone size: NA; J gene: TRBJ2-1; D gene: NA; V gene: TRBV13; CDR3 protein: CASSLNTGPYNEQFF; CDR3 DNA: TGTGCCAGCAGCTTAAATACGGGACCCTACAATGAGCAGTTCTTC
clone size: NA; J gene: TRBJ1-1; D gene: NA; V gene: TRBV9; CDR3 protein: CASSAWGTPNTEAFF; CDR3 DNA: TGTGCCAGCAGCGCCTGGGGGACTCCGAACACTGAAGCTTTCTTT
clone size: NA; J gene: TRBJ2-3; D gene: NA; V gene: TRBV28; CDR3 protein: CASSLEQDLSTDTQYF; CDR3 DNA: TGTGCCAGCAGTTTAGAGCAGGACCTTAGCACAGATACGCAGTATTTT
clone size: NA; J gene: TRBJ2-6; D gene: NA; V gene: TRBV28; CDR3 protein: CASKLFGSAGANVLTF; CDR3 DNA: TGTGCCAGCAAGCTTTTCGGGAGCGCTGGGGCCAACGTCCTGACTTTC
clone size: NA; J gene: TRBJ2-7; D gene: TRBD1; V gene: TRBV7-8; CDR3 protein: CASSLERTGAYEQYF; CDR3 DNA: TGTGCCAGCAGCTTAGAAAGGACAGGGGCTTACGAGCAGTACTTC
clone size: NA; J gene: TRBJ2-1; D gene: TRBD2; V gene: TRBV6-5; CDR3 protein: CASTLGTSGNEQFF; CDR3 DNA: TGTGCCAGCACCCTAGGGACTAGCGGAAATGAGCAGTTCTTC
clone size: NA; J gene: TRBJ1-2; D gene: TRBD1; V gene: TRBV10-2; CDR3 protein: CASSAGQYYGYTF; CDR3 DNA: TGCGCCAGCAGTGCGGGACAGTACTATGGCTACACCTTC
clone size: NA; J gene: TRBJ2-7; D gene: TRBD1; V gene: TRBV11-1; CDR3 protein: CASSSIWGTGAYEQYF; CDR3 DNA: TGTGCCAGCAGCTCAATATGGGGGACAGGGGCCTACGAGCAGTACTTC
clone size: many; J gene: TRBJ2-7; D gene: TRBD1; V gene: TRBV5-1; CDR3 protein: CASSTGTGWRYEQYF; CDR3 DNA: TGCGCCAGCAGCACGGGGACAGGGTGGAGGTACGAGCAGTACTTC